This passage covers 21 T cell receptor beta chains from one sample sequenced in a study of brain T cells in children with intractable seizures. This table comes from immunoSEQ multiplex PCR, and its TCRdb copy is limited to in-frame clones, with some not included. The table records about 340,000 clones, over 85% of them present only once. Regarding time point: blood from clinic visit 5 months post-surgery; TSC patient then seizure free. Here the sequenced sample was peripheral blood, taken more than 4 months after surgery. These receptor sequences come from a boy in the first two years of life with tuberous sclerosis and intractable seizures.

CDR3 DNA: TGTGCCAGCAGCTTGGACGGCGGGAACTACGAGCAGTACTTC. It encodes CASSLDGGNYEQYF. This chain links TRBV5-8 with TRBJ2-7; weak D call: TRBD2 (6 bases). The CDR3 runs to 14 residues. The V end lost 0 bases, the J end lost 3 bases, and 10 bases lay between the germline ends. CDR1 and CDR2 (germline): SGHTS, YDEGEE. Supplemented by reference TRBV5-8 and TRBJ2-7, the full variable domain reads EAGVTQSPTHLIKTRGQQATLRCSPISGHTSVYWYQQALGLGLQFLLWYDEGEERNRGNFPPRFSGRQFPNYSSELNVNALELEDSALYLCASSLDGGNYEQYFGPGTRLTVT.

CDR3 DNA: TGTGCCAGTAGTATAGGCGGGGCCGGGGGCTATGAAAAACTGTTTTTT. Amino acid sequence: CASSIGGAGGYEKLFF. The genes are TRBV19 and TRBJ1-4; weak D call: TRBD1 (6 bases). Trimming took 1 base from V and 6 from J, leaving 15 bases between them. Germline V CDR1 and CDR2: LNHDA, SQIVND (reference sequence). This CDR3 is 16 amino acids long.

V is TRBV6-1 and J is TRBJ1-3; unclear D gene. CDR1 is MNHNS and CDR2 is SASEGT in the germline V gene. CDR3 length equals 17 residues. V was cut by 1 base and J by 0 bases, with 13 bases left in between. Here the CDR3 reads CASSEEIQPISGNTIYF. CDR3 in DNA: TGTGCCAGCAGTGAAGAAATCCAACCTATCTCTGGAAACACCATATATTTT.

V is TRBV7-2 and J is TRBJ1-2, with D hard to call. The CDR3 runs to 16 residues. Per germline, CDR1 SGHTA and CDR2 FQGNSA. V was cut by 3 bases and J by 8 bases, with 22 bases left in between. CDR3 amino acids: CASSFGYPASAGGYTF. CDR3 in DNA: TGTGCCAGCAGCTTCGGGTACCCGGCCTCGGCGGGGGGCTACACCTTC.

The chain links TRBV5-1 to TRBJ1-2; D is perhaps TRBD1 (6 bases). Between the trimmed V and J ends, which lost 4 bases and 3 bases, there was a span of 13 bases. CDR3 size: 14 residues. Germline CDR1 SGHRS, CDR2 YFSETQ. CDR3 nucleotide sequence: TGCGCCAGCAGCCCGGGAGGGGGAGACTATGGCTACACCTTC. Translation: CASSPGGGDYGYTF.

V usage is TRBV30 and J usage is TRBJ1-1; D is uncertain. V was clipped by 0 bases and J by 3 bases, with 8 bases between them. Germline V CDR1 and CDR2: GTSNPN, SVGIG (reference sequence). This CDR3 comprises 13 residues. In nucleotides, the CDR3 is TGTGCCTGGAGTGTGGGGAGGGACACTGAAGCTTTCTTT. This translates into CAWSVGRDTEAFF.

J is TRBJ1-3 and V is TRBV3-1 (or the pseudogene TRBV3-2); a weak D match, TRBD1 (5 bases). CDR3 length: 19 amino acids. Germline V lookup: CDR1 LGHDT, CDR2 YNNKEL (reference sequence). Trimming took 1 base from V and 0 from J, leaving 19 bases between them. The CDR3 region has the DNA TGTGCCAGCAGCCAAGGTCCCCCGGGACTTACGTACTCTGGAAACACCATATATTTT. Encoded protein: CASSQGPPGLTYSGNTIYF.

This clone was recorded once. The chain joins TRBV11-1 to TRBJ2-1; the D gene is possibly TRBD1 (6 bases). Per germline, CDR1 SGHAT and CDR2 FQDESV (reference sequence). The CDR3 consists of 15 residues. V lost 2 bases and J lost 8, with 16 bases in between. The CDR3 DNA follows: TGTGCCAGCAGCTTAAGCCAGGGGAATCGGGATGAGCAGTTCTTC. Protein sequence: CASSLSQGNRDEQFF.

In this sample, this clone turned up once. The CDR3 bases are TGTGCCAGCAGCCAAGAGGCAGCGGTCTACGAGCAGTACTTC. Its translation is CASSQEAAVYEQYF. V usage is TRBV4-2 and J usage is TRBJ2-7; D may be TRBD2 (5 bases). The V gene lost 0 bases and the J gene lost 3 bases, with 9 bases spanning the gap. The CDR3 extends over 14 amino acids. The germline gives CDR1 LGHNA, CDR2 YNFKEQ.

In DNA form, the CDR3 reads TGCAGCGTTGAAGATCGACAGGTGAACACTGAAGCTTTCTTT. This gives the protein CSVEDRQVNTEAFF. This rearrangement joins TRBV29-1 to TRBJ1-1, with D possibly matching TRBD1 (6 bases). The V gene's germline CDR1 is SQVTM and CDR2 ANQGSEA. V dropped 0 bases and J dropped 0 bases, with 8 bases sitting between them. The CDR3 sequence is 14 residues long.

The chain is built from TRBV11-2 and TRBJ2-3; 8 bases are a match to TRBD1. Per the germline V gene, CDR1 is SGHAT and CDR2 is FQNNGV. V trimming: 5 bases; J trimming: 1 base; junction bases outside the gene matches: 8. This CDR3 has 16 amino acids. The CDR3 DNA follows: TGTGCCAGCAGCGCCGGGACAGGTAAAGGCACAGATACGCAGTATTTT. Its translation is CASSAGTGKGTDTQYF. The whole variable domain, remainder taken from reference TRBV11-2 and TRBJ2-3, is EAGVAQSPRYKIIEKRQSVAFWCNPISGHATLYWYQQILGQGPKLLIQFQNNGVVDDSQLPKDRFSAERLKGVDSTLKIQPAKLEDSAVYLCASSAGTGKGTDTQYFGPGTRLTVL.

The chain links TRBV9 to TRBJ2-7, with D unclear. Germline V gene lookup returns CDR1 SGDLS and CDR2 YYNGEE. The V gene lost 4 bases and the J gene lost 3 bases, with 11 bases spanning the gap. The length of the CDR3 is 13 residues. CDR3 DNA sequence: TGTGCCAGCAGCCCCTCCCCTGGCTACGAGCAGTACTTC. It yields the protein CASSPSPGYEQYF. Based on the CDR3 plus reference TRBV9 and TRBJ2-7, the full variable domain is DSGVTQTPKHLITATGQRVTLRCSPRSGDLSVYWYQQSLDQGLQFLIQYYNGEERAKGNILERFSAQQFPDLHSELNLSSLELGDSALYFCASSPSPGYEQYFGPGTRLTVT.

This sequence joins TRBV7-9 and TRBJ1-5, with D possibly TRBD1 on 5 matching bases. CDR1 is SEHNR and CDR2 is FQNEAQ in the germline V gene (reference sequence). Trimming shortened V by 5 bases and J by 4 bases, and 12 bases separated the two germline ends. The CDR3 runs 14 residues. The CDR3 nucleotides read TGTGCCAGCAGCCCGCAGGGTCAGAATCAGCCCCAGCATTTT. Encoded protein: CASSPQGQNQPQHF.

The chain employs TRBV13 and TRBJ2-7; the D call may be TRBD1 or TRBD2 (5 bases each). CDR3 size: 15 residues. Trimming stripped 4 bases from V and 7 bases from J, with 20 bases between. Germline loops: CDR1 PRHDT, CDR2 FYEKMQ (reference sequence). Here the CDR3 DNA reads TGTGCCAGCAGCTCCTCTCGGGACGGTCCGAAGGAGCAGTACTTC. Its protein is CASSSSRDGPKEQYF.

This clone has more than one count but fewer than ten. Other nucleotide sequences from this sample produce the same CDR3. This chain joins TRBV5-5 and TRBJ2-7; no definite D call. The germline gives CDR1 SGHKS, CDR2 YYEKEE (reference sequence). The CDR3 runs to 11 residues. Between the trimmed V and J ends, which lost 0 bases and 3 bases, there was a span of 1 base. The CDR3 reads CASSLGYEQYF. CDR3 nucleotides: TGTGCCAGCAGCTTGGGCTACGAGCAGTACTTC.

The V call is TRBV9, the J call TRBJ1-2; a weak D match, TRBD1 (5 bases). The CDR3 spans 10 residues. From germline, CDR1 is SGDLS and CDR2 YYNGEE. V lost 3 bases and J lost 8, with 5 bases in between. CDR3: CASSGQGYTF. As DNA, the CDR3 is TGTGCCAGCAGCGGACAGGGCTACACCTTC. The whole variable domain, remainder taken from reference TRBV9 and TRBJ1-2, is DSGVTQTPKHLITATGQRVTLRCSPRSGDLSVYWYQQSLDQGLQFLIQYYNGEERAKGNILERFSAQQFPDLHSELNLSSLELGDSALYFCASSGQGYTFGSGTRLTVV.

The chain has TRBV5-4 and TRBJ2-7; 11 bases fit TRBD2. CDR3 length: 15 amino acids. Germline V gene sequence: CDR1 SGHNT, CDR2 YYREEE (reference sequence). V lost 6 bases, J lost 2 bases, and 7 bases stayed unmatched. CDR3 bases: TGTGCCAGCACACCTAGCGGGGGGCCCACCTACGAGCAGTACTTC. As protein: CASTPSGGPTYEQYF. The entire variable domain, with the rest obtained from reference TRBV5-4 and TRBJ2-7, is as follows: ETGVTQSPTHLIKTRGQQVTLRCSSQSGHNTVSWYQQALGQGPQFIFQYYREEENGRGNFPPRFSGLQFPNYSSELNVNALELDDSALYLCASTPSGGPTYEQYFGPGTRLTVT.

The V gene is TRBV7-3, the J gene TRBJ2-3; 8 positions match TRBD2. The trim removed 7 bases at V and 3 bases at J, leaving 12 bases unmatched. The CDR3 length is 16 residues. Germline loops: CDR1 SGHTA, CDR2 FQGTGA. The CDR3 is CASTIEGREETDTQYF. The CDR3 DNA reads TGTGCCAGCACCATCGAAGGGCGGGAGGAGACAGATACGCAGTATTTT.

This chain joins TRBV12-3 or TRBV12-4 and TRBJ1-1, with D unresolved. This CDR3 is 13 amino acids long. V was trimmed by 0 bases and J by 4 bases, leaving 6 bases between them. The CDR3 DNA follows: TGTGCCAGCAGTTTAGCGAGGGCCACTGAAGCTTTCTTT. Translating it yields CASSLARATEAFF.

The chain combines TRBV2 with TRBJ2-5, with a tentative D call TRBD2 (6 bases). Trimming left V 8 bases short and J 2 bases short, with 12 bases between. This CDR3 is 13 amino acids long. CDR1 and CDR2 (germline): SNHLY, FYNNEI. CDR3 residues: CASRAGGQETQYF. For the CDR3, the DNA is TGTGCCAGCCGCGCTGGGGGGCAAGAGACCCAGTACTTC. The full variable domain, in which reference TRBV2 and TRBJ2-5 provide the parts outside the CDR3, is EPEVTQTPSHQVTQMGQEVILRCVPISNHLYFYWYRQILGQKVEFLVSFYNNEISEKSEIFDDQFSVERPDGSNFTLKIRSTKLEDSAMYFCASRAGGQETQYFGPGTRLLVL.

In the case of this clone: Other DNA sequences in this specimen translate into the identical CDR3. The genes are TRBV5-1 and TRBJ1-2; 7 nucleotides align to TRBD1. The CDR3 consists of 14 residues. Germline trimming cut 0 bases from V and 5 bases from J; bases unmatched to any gene: 4. In germline, CDR1 is SGHRS, CDR2 YFSETQ. This chain's CDR3 is CASSLDPGGYGYTF. The DNA for the CDR3 is TGCGCCAGCAGCTTGGATCCAGGGGGGTATGGCTACACCTTC.